This TCR beta chain is drawn from a study of blood T cell repertoires in COVID-19. Some clones are missing from TCRdb's copy, which holds only in-frame ones; the method was immunoSEQ multiplex PCR. The sample has over 80,000 clones, 86% seen once. Trimming removed 3 bases from V and 1 base from J, with 12 bases in between. Germline CDR1 is LNHDA and CDR2 is SQIVND (reference sequence). The CDR3 totals 15 residues. The receptor was isolated from a man between 50 and 59 years old with acute or convalescent COVID-19. The chain couples TRBV19 to TRBJ1-1; maybe TRBD1 (5 bases). Sequencing was performed on peripheral blood. The CDR3 DNA is TGTGCCAGTAGTATCGCGGGACGGCCGAACACTGAAGCTTTCTTT. Its protein product is CASSIAGRPNTEAFF. Full variable domain (outside the CDR3, taken from reference TRBV19 and TRBJ1-1): DGGITQSPKYLFRKEGQNVTLSCEQNLNHDAMYWYRQDPGQGLRLIYYSQIVNDFQKGDIAEGYSVSREKKESFPLTVTSAQKNPTAFYLCASSIAGRPNTEAFFGQGTRLTVV.